This section outlines one TCR beta chain sequence together with its context. Hyperthyroidism, newly diagnosed and lasting under 2 months, affected patients aged 18 to 65. The data were obtained in a study of T cells in Graves' hyperthyroidism and ophthalmopathy. Amplification of TCR beta CDR3 regions was performed using RNA transcripts as template. HTBI primers were employed in a first-round RT-PCR of the TCR CDR3. TCRdb independently ran MiXCR on the multiplex PCR reads; one entry per CDR3 protein. This sample yields 600,000 to 750,000 distinct CDR3 sequences, of which about 18% are seen a single time; around 16% belongs to the top ten. With 5 bases removed from V and 5 bases from J, the gap between germline ends came to 7 bases. The CDR3 has 11 residues. Germline V gene data show CDR1 as LGHNA and CDR2 as YNFKEQ.

Material: blood. The chain links TRBV4-2 to TRBJ2-7; unclear D gene. The receptor was isolated from a man aged 50-60 years with Graves' hyperthyroidism. The CDR3 DNA follows: TGTGCCAGCAGCAACAGCAACGAGCAGTACTTC. Translated, it gives CASSNSNEQYF.